These 23 T cell receptor beta chains share one sample of origin, sequenced in a study of radiotherapy plus CTLA-4 blockade in lung cancer. Clones were sequenced by immunoSEQ multiplex PCR, and TCRdb holds only the in-frame ones, with some missing. Of about 80,000 clones listed, around 86% are singletons. Sequencing used peripheral blood, obtained from a patient treated with radiotherapy plus ipilimumab. The receptors originated from a human donor with non-small cell lung cancer who had a partial response to radiotherapy plus ipilimumab.

V gene TRBV19 combines with J gene TRBJ2-7, with 7 bases matching TRBD1. Germline-derived CDR1 and CDR2 are LNHDA and SQIVND (reference sequence). Trimming at V came to 3 bases and at J to 0 bases, leaving 5 bases not matched to a gene. This CDR3 comprises 15 residues. The CDR3 protein is CASSIRQGDSYEQYF. CDR3 in DNA: TGTGCCAGTAGTATCCGACAGGGCGACTCCTACGAGCAGTACTTC.

A single count supports this clone. The chain has TRBV25-1 and TRBJ2-1, with TRBD1 matching over 7 bases. V gave up 1 base and J gave up 3 bases; unmatched junction bases: 9. The CDR3 is made up of 17 amino acids. Looked up from germline, CDR1 is MGHDK and CDR2 is SYGVNS. The CDR3 bases are TGTGCCAGCAGTGAATGGGACAGCCCAGTGTACTACAATGAGCAGTTCTTC. Its protein product is CASSEWDSPVYYNEQFF.

The chain combines TRBV5-1 with TRBJ2-1; the match to TRBD1 covers 9 bases. The germline CDR1 and CDR2 sequences are SGHRS and YFSETQ. V dropped 4 bases and J dropped 4; count of bases not matched to a gene: 6. The CDR3 covers 15 residues. CDR3 amino acids: CASSPGTGLYNEQFF. The CDR3 DNA sequence: TGCGCCAGCAGCCCCGGGACAGGGTTATACAATGAGCAGTTCTTC.

This chain connects TRBV29-1 to TRBJ1-1; D is perhaps TRBD1 (6 bases). CDR3 size: 13 residues. The V gene's germline CDR1 is SQVTM and CDR2 ANQGSEA. V was cut by 5 bases and J by 0 bases, with 10 bases left in between. The CDR3 reads CSVRDTLNTEAFF. DNA of the CDR3: TGCAGCGTTCGGGACACCTTGAACACTGAAGCTTTCTTT.

The chain couples TRBV19 to TRBJ2-7; perhaps TRBD1 as D (6 bases). The CDR3 loop spans 14 amino acids. CDR1 LNHDA and CDR2 SQIVND come from the germline V gene (reference sequence). V was shortened by 5 bases and J by 4 bases, with 15 bases between the two germline ends. For the CDR3, the DNA is TGTGCCAGTAGTCTCCGAGACAGGCGGTACGAGCAGTACTTC. This sequence encodes CASSLRDRRYEQYF.

The chain carries TRBV30 and TRBJ1-2; 7 nucleotides align to TRBD1. The ends lost 3 bases at V and 4 bases at J; junction bases unmatched: 14. The CDR3 consists of 16 residues. Germline-derived CDR1 and CDR2 are GTSNPN and SVGIG (reference sequence). In DNA, the CDR3 is TGTGCCTGGAGAGATACTATGAGGGGGCGCGCCTATGGCTACACCTTC. Translating it yields CAWRDTMRGRAYGYTF.

The gene calls are TRBV2 and TRBJ1-6; possible D gene TRBD1, 6 bases. The CDR3 totals 16 residues. The ends were cut back, 5 bases at V and 5 bases at J, with 16 bases in the middle. Per germline, CDR1 SNHLY and CDR2 FYNNEI. The CDR3 bases are TGTGCCAGCAGTTTCTTCAGTACAGGGAATAATTCACCCCTCCACTTT. Residues: CASSFFSTGNNSPLHF.

The chain has TRBV25-1 and TRBJ1-1, with unresolved D. Trimming removed 2 bases at V and 1 base at J, with 17 bases between. This CDR3 comprises 17 residues. Per germline, CDR1 MGHDK and CDR2 SYGVNS. CDR3 region: CASSERTVRGRNTEAFF. CDR3 coding DNA: TGTGCCAGCAGTGAACGGACCGTACGGGGAAGGAACACTGAAGCTTTCTTT.

The rearrangement joins TRBV11-3 to TRBJ2-3; the D gene is possibly TRBD1 (6 bases). With 5 bases removed from V and 4 bases from J, the gap between germline ends came to 13 bases. Germline assignment: CDR1 SGHNT and CDR2 YENEEA. The CDR3 loop spans 14 amino acids. CDR3 nucleotides: TGTGCCAGCAGCACACGGACAGCCCCAGATACGCAGTATTTT. This encodes CASSTRTAPDTQYF.

The V gene is TRBV28, the J gene TRBJ1-1; D possibly corresponds to TRBD1 (6 bases). Germline V CDR1 and CDR2: MDHEN, SYDVKM. V was clipped by 5 bases and J by 8 bases, with 18 bases between them. The CDR3 has 14 residues. As DNA, the CDR3 is TGTGCCAGCAGTGTCAACACAGGGACCCAGGAAGCTTTCTTT. The encoded protein is CASSVNTGTQEAFF.

The chain is built from TRBV28 and TRBJ2-1; 10 bases map to TRBD2. With 6 bases clipped from V and 5 bases from J, the junction kept 10 bases outside the gene matches. Germline V CDR1 and CDR2: MDHEN, SYDVKM. CDR3 length: 16 amino acids. CDR3 sequence reads: CASRRPGLAPHNEQFF. In nucleotides, the CDR3 is TGTGCCAGCAGACGACCGGGACTAGCGCCTCACAATGAGCAGTTCTTC.

V and J are TRBV28 and TRBJ2-7; D is perhaps TRBD1 (6 bases). Trimming removed 7 bases from V and 4 bases from J, with 23 bases in between. The CDR3 is made up of 16 amino acids. Germline lookup yields CDR1 MDHEN and CDR2 SYDVKM. CDR3 amino acids: CASTPSFRGPWYEQYV. The CDR3 DNA is TGTGCCAGCACCCCCAGTTTCAGGGGCCCCTGGTACGAGCAGTACGTC.

This chain joins TRBV2 and TRBJ1-2, with TRBD1 identical over 8 bases. Per the germline V gene, CDR1 is SNHLY and CDR2 is FYNNEI. With 10 bases clipped from V and 2 bases from J, the junction kept 9 bases outside the gene matches. This CDR3 region has 14 residues. Here the CDR3 DNA reads TGTGCCACCGTATCGGACAGGGCAAACTATGGCTACACCTTC. The encoded protein is CATVSDRANYGYTF.

This clone was seen only a few times. The rearrangement uses TRBV7-3 and TRBJ2-1; 10 nucleotides match TRBD1. V lost 4 bases, J lost 8 bases, and 5 bases stayed unmatched. The V gene's germline CDR1 is SGHTA and CDR2 FQGTGA. The CDR3 has 14 residues. The DNA for the CDR3 is TGTGCCAGCAGCTCGGGACAGGGGCTGGATGAGCAGTTCTTC. Its protein product is CASSSGQGLDEQFF.

The chain couples TRBV2 to TRBJ2-7; D possibly corresponds to TRBD2 (6 bases). The CDR3 length is 12 residues. The V gene lost 6 bases and the J gene lost 7 bases, with 13 bases spanning the gap. Germline loops: CDR1 SNHLY, CDR2 FYNNEI. Written as DNA, the CDR3 is TGTGCCAGCAGCGAGACTAGTGGGGAGCAGTACTTC. Its translation: CASSETSGEQYF.

This clone was observed a handful of times. The V gene is TRBV28, the J gene TRBJ1-5, with D maybe TRBD1 (6 bases). The V gene's germline CDR1 is MDHEN and CDR2 SYDVKM. This CDR3 is 15 amino acids long. V lost 3 bases and J 4 bases, leaving 13 bases between the germline ends. CDR3 nucleotide sequence: TGTGCCAGCAGTTTGAGAGGGGGAAGGAATCAGCCCCAGCATTTT. Its translation is CASSLRGGRNQPQHF.

There are a few counts of this clone. The chain recombines TRBV5-4 with TRBJ2-1, with 9 bases lining up with TRBD2. The V and J ends lost 4 bases and 7 bases, in that order; junction bases with no gene match: 9. The CDR3 length is 15 residues. In germline, CDR1 is SGHNT, CDR2 YYREEE (reference sequence). The CDR3: CASSGGLAYGNEQFF. In DNA form, the CDR3 reads TGTGCCAGCAGCGGGGGACTAGCCTACGGGAATGAGCAGTTCTTC.

This clone is deemed medium-sized. The J gene is TRBJ2-1, the V gene TRBV28; D not certain. V shed 4 bases and J shed 4 bases, with 11 bases lying between them. Germline V CDR1 and CDR2: MDHEN, SYDVKM. The CDR3 contains 14 residues. DNA of the CDR3: TGTGCCAGCAGTTGGCGGAGCCAGTACAATGAGCAGTTCTTC. It specifies CASSWRSQYNEQFF. The full variable domain, rest sourced from reference TRBV28 and TRBJ2-1, is DVKVTQSSRYLVKRTGEKVFLECVQDMDHENMFWYRQDPGLGLRLIYFSYDVKMKEKGDIPEGYSVSREKKERFSLILESASTNQTSMYLCASSWRSQYNEQFFGPGTRLTVL.

The rearrangement uses TRBV6-1 and TRBJ2-3; possible D gene TRBD2, 6 bases. Trimming pared 0 bases from V and 9 bases from J, leaving 19 bases between. This CDR3 has 16 residues. Germline V gene data show CDR1 as MNHNS and CDR2 as SASEGT. The CDR3 reads CASSEAILRLDGTQYF. CDR3 bases: TGTGCCAGCAGTGAAGCGATTCTAAGACTAGACGGGACGCAGTATTTT.

The chain combines TRBV5-4 with TRBJ2-3, with D maybe TRBD2 (5 bases). From germline, CDR1 is SGHNT and CDR2 YYREEE (reference sequence). The CDR3 has 15 amino acids. V was shortened by 0 bases and J by 5 bases, with 13 bases between the two germline ends. CDR3 in DNA: TGTGCCAGCAGCTTGGCGACTCTACGGGGAGATACGCAGTATTTT. It codes for CASSLATLRGDTQYF.

The rearrangement uses TRBV6-1 and TRBJ2-1; D uncertain. Germline lookup yields CDR1 MNHNS and CDR2 SASEGT. Trimming removed 1 base at V and 0 bases at J, with 7 bases between. CDR3 size: 15 residues. CDR3 sequence (DNA): TGTGCCAGCAGTGAAGACTTGAGCTCCTACAATGAGCAGTTCTTC. Its protein product is CASSEDLSSYNEQFF.

V and J are TRBV6-5 and TRBJ2-7, with D possibly being TRBD2 (7 bases). V shed 6 bases and J shed 5 bases, with 20 bases lying between them. CDR1 is MNHEY, CDR2 SVGAGI, per germline. The CDR3 runs 15 residues. The CDR3 coding sequence is TGTGCCAGCAGCCCCAGGGGAGGGGAAATTAACGAGCAGTACTTC. Amino acid sequence: CASSPRGGEINEQYF.

In the case of this clone: This specimen includes other DNA sequences encoding the same CDR3. This chain uses TRBV5-1 with TRBJ1-2; 10 bases fit TRBD1. J gave up 8 bases and V 7 bases, and 11 bases lay outside the gene matches. Germline loops: CDR1 SGHRS, CDR2 YFSETQ. There are 14 residues in the CDR3. The CDR3 loop reads CASGDRGFLGGYTF. The CDR3 bases are TGCGCCAGCGGGGACAGGGGATTTTTAGGAGGCTACACCTTC. The complete variable domain, with remaining parts taken from reference TRBV5-1 and TRBJ1-2, reads KAGVTQTPRYLIKTRGQQVTLSCSPISGHRSVSWYQQTPGQGLQFLFEYFSETQRNKGNFPGRFSGRQFSNSRSEMNVSTLELGDSALYLCASGDRGFLGGYTFGSGTRLTVV.